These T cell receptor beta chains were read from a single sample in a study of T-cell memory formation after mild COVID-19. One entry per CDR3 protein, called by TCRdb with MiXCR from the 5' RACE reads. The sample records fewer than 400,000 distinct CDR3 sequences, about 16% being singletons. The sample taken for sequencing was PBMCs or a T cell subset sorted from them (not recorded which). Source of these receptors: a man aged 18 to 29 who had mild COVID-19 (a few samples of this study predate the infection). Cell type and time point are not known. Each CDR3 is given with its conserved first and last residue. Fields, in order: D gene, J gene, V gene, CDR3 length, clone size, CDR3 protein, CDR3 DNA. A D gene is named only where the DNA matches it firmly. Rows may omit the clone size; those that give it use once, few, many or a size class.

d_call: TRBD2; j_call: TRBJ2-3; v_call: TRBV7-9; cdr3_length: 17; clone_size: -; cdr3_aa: CASKRLAGSASTDTQYF; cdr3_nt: TGTGCCAGCAAGCGGCTAGCGGGGTCCGCTAGCACAGATACGCAGTATTTT
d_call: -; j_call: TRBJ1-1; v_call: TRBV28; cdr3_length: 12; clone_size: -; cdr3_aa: CASSRHDPEAFF; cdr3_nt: TGTGCCAGCAGCCGACACGACCCTGAAGCTTTCTTT
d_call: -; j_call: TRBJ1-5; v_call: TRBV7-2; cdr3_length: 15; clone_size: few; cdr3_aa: CASSPTMWGRQPQHF; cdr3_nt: TGTGCCAGCAGCCCCACCATGTGGGGGCGGCAGCCCCAGCATTTT
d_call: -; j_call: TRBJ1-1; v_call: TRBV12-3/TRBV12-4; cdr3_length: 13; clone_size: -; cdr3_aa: CASSSGRKVGAFF; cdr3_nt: TGTGCCAGCAGTTCCGGGAGAAAAGTGGGAGCTTTCTTT
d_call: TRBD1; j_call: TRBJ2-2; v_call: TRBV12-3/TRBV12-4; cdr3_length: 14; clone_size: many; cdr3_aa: CASRQGIQWGELFF; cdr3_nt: TGTGCCAGCAGACAGGGGATTCAGTGGGGGGAGCTGTTTTTT
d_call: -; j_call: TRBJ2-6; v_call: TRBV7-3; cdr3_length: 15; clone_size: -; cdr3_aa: CASSSSYSGANVLTF; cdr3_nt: TGTGCCAGCAGCTCAAGCTACTCTGGGGCCAACGTCCTGACTTTC
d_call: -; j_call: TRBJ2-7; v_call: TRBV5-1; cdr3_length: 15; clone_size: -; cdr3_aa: CASSSTHASSYEQYF; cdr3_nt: TGCGCCAGCAGCTCAACTCATGCTAGCTCCTACGAGCAGTACTTC
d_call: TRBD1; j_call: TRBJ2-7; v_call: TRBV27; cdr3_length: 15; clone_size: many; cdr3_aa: CASSDPGQVVYEQYF; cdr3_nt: TGTGCCAGCAGTGACCCTGGACAGGTGGTCTACGAGCAGTACTTC
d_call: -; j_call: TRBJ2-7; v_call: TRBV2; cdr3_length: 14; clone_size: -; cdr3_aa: CASSLDRAGGEQYF; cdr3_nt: TGTGCCAGCAGCCTGGACAGGGCGGGGGGGGAGCAGTACTTC
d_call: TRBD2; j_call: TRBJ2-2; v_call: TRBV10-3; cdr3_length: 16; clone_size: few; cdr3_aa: CAIGDWASGKTGELFF; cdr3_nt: TGTGCCATCGGAGACTGGGCTAGCGGAAAAACCGGGGAGCTGTTTTTT
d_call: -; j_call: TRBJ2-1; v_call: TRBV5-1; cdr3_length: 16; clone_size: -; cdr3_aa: CASSPRPGAPNNEQFF; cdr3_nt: TGCGCCAGCAGCCCTCGACCCGGGGCACCAAACAATGAGCAGTTCTTC
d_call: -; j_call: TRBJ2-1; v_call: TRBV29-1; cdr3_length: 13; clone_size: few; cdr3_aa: CSVEDGGGDEQFF; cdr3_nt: TGCAGCGTTGAAGATGGAGGTGGGGATGAGCAGTTCTTC
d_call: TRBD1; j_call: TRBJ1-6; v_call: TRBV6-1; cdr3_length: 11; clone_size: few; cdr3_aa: CASRAGTALHF; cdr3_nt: TGTGCCAGCAGAGCTGGGACAGCCCTCCACTTT
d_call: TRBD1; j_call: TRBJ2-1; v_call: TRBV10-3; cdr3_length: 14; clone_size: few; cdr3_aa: CAISEGGQGARKFF; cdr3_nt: TGTGCCATCAGTGAAGGGGGACAGGGGGCTCGTAAGTTCTTC
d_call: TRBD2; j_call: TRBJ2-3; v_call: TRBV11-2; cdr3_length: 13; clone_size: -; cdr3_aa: CASSLAGGRLQYF; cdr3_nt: TGTGCCAGCAGCTTAGCGGGGGGGCGTTTGCAGTATTTT
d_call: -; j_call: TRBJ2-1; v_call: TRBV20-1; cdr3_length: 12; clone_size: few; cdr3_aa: CSAKGPINEQFF; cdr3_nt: TGCAGTGCTAAGGGCCCCATTAATGAGCAGTTCTTC
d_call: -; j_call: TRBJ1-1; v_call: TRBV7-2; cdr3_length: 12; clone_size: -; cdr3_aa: CASSPDQYEAFF; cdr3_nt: TGTGCCAGCAGCCCTGACCAGTATGAAGCTTTCTTT
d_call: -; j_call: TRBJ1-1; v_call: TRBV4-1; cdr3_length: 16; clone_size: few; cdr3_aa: CASSQDGTTQWAEAFF; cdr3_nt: TGCGCCAGCAGCCAAGACGGGACAACCCAGTGGGCTGAAGCTTTCTTT
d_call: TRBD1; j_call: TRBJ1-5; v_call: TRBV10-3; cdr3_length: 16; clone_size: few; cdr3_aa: CAISESGGAGNQPQHF; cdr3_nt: TGTGCCATCAGTGAGTCAGGGGGCGCAGGCAATCAGCCCCAGCATTTT
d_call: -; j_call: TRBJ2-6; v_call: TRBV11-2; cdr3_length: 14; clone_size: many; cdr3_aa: CASSWGSGANVLTF; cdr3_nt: TGTGCCAGCAGCTGGGGGTCTGGGGCCAACGTCCTGACTTTC
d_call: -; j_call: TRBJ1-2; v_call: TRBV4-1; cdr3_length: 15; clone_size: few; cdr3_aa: CASSQDPGLNYGYTF; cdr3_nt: TGCGCCAGCAGCCAAGACCCGGGACTCAACTATGGCTACACCTTC
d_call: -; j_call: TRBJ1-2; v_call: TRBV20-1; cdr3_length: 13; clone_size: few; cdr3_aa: CSARAREYYGYTF; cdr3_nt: TGCAGTGCTAGAGCCAGAGAATACTATGGCTACACCTTC
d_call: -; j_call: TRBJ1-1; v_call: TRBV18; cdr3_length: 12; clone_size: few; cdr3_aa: CATRGDRTEAFF; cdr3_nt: TGTGCCACTCGAGGGGACCGAACTGAAGCTTTCTTT
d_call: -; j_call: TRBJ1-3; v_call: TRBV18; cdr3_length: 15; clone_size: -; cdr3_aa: CASSPPGFSGNTIYF; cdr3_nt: TGTGCCAGCTCACCACCGGGGTTCTCTGGAAACACCATATATTTT
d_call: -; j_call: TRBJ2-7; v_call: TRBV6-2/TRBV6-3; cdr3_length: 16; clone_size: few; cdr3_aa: CASSYTPTGVVYEQYF; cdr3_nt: TGTGCCAGCAGTTACACCCCGACCGGGGTAGTCTACGAGCAGTACTTC
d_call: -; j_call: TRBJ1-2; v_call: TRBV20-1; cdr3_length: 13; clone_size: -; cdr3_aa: CSARDPGDYGYTF; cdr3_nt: TGCAGTGCTAGAGATCCAGGTGACTATGGCTACACCTTC
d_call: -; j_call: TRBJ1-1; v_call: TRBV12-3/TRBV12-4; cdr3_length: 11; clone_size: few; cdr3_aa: CASSSGLKAFF; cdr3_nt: TGTGCCAGCAGTTCGGGACTGAAAGCTTTCTTT
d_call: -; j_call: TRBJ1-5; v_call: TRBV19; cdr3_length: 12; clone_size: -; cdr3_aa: CASSFTGQPQHF; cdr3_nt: TGTGCCAGTAGTTTTACCGGACAGCCCCAGCATTTT
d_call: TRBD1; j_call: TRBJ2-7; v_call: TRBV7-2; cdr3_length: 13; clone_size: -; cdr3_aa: CASSGQGRIEQYF; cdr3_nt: TGTGCCAGCAGCGGACAGGGTCGGATTGAGCAGTACTTC
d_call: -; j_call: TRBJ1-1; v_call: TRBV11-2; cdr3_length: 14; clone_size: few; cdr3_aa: CASSLGVGFTEAFF; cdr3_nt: TGTGCCAGCAGCTTAGGAGTGGGGTTCACTGAAGCTTTCTTT
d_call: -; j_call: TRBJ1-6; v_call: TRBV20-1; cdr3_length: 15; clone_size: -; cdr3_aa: CSARLSGPLDSPLHF; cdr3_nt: TGCAGTGCTAGATTAAGTGGGCCCTTGGATTCACCCCTCCACTTT
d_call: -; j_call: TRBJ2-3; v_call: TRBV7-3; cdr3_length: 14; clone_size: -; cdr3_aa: CASSRTDPTGTQYF; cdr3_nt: TGTGCCAGCAGCCGGACCGACCCTACGGGTACGCAGTATTTT
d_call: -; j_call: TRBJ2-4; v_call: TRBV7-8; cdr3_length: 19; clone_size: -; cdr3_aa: CASNLGTRREALIGNIQYF; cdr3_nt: TGTGCCAGCAACTTAGGGACACGACGGGAGGCTTTGATCGGGAACATTCAGTACTTC
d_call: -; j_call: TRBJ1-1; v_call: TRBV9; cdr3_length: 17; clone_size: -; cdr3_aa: CASSVASTGEGNTEAFF; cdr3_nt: TGTGCCAGCAGCGTAGCTTCGACAGGAGAGGGCAACACTGAAGCTTTCTTT
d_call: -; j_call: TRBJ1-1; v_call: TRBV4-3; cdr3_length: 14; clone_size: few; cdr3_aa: CASSQYRGDTEAFF; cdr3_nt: TGCGCCAGCAGCCAATACCGGGGCGACACTGAAGCTTTCTTT
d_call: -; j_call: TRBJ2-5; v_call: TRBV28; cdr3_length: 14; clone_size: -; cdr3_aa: CASSTTDRRGTQYF; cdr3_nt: TGTGCCAGCAGCACGACGGACAGACGGGGGACCCAGTACTTC
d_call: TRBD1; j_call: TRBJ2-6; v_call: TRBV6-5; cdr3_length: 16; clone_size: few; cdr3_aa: CATRDRTGSGANVLTF; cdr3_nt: TGTGCCACCCGGGACAGGACAGGCTCTGGGGCCAACGTCCTGACTTTC
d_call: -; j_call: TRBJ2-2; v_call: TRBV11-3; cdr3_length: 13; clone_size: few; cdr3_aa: CASSDGSTGELFF; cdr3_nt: TGTGCCAGCAGCGACGGAAGCACCGGGGAGCTGTTTTTT
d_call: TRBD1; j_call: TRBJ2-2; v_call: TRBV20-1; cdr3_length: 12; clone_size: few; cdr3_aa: CSAHRGPGELFF; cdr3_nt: TGCAGTGCCCACAGGGGGCCCGGGGAGCTGTTTTTT
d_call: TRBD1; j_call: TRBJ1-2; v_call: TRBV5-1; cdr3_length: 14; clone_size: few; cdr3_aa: CASSLGQGADGYTF; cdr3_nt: TGCGCCAGCAGCTTGGGACAGGGGGCGGATGGCTACACCTTC
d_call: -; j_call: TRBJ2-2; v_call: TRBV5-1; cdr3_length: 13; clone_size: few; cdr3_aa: CASSLFGTGELFF; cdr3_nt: TGCGCCAGCAGCTTGTTTGGGACCGGGGAGCTGTTTTTT
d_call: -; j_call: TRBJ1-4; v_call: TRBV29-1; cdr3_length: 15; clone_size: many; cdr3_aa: CSVEGSTENNEKLFF; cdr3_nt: TGCAGCGTTGAAGGTTCGACAGAGAATAATGAAAAACTGTTTTTT
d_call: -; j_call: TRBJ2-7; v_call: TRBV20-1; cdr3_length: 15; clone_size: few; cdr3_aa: CSARVPDRSSYEQYF; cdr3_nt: TGCAGTGCTAGAGTCCCCGATCGGAGCTCCTACGAGCAGTACTTC
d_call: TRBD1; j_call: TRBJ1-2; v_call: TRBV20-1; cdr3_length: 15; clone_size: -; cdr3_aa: CSAEDRGRSNGGYTF; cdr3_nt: TGCAGTGCAGAGGACAGGGGGCGCAGCAATGGTGGCTACACCTTC
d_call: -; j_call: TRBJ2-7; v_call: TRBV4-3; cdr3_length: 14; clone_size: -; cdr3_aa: CASSQDRFGYEQYF; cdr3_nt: TGCGCCAGCAGCCAAGATCGGTTCGGCTACGAGCAGTACTTC
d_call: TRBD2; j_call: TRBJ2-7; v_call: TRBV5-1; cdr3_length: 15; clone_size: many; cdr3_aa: CASSAQRGGSYEQYF; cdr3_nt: TGCGCCAGCAGCGCCCAGCGGGGGGGCTCCTACGAGCAGTACTTC
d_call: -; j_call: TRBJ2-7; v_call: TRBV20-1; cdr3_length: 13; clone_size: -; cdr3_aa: CSARRDNPSEQYF; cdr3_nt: TGCAGTGCTAGGAGGGACAATCCTTCCGAGCAGTACTTC
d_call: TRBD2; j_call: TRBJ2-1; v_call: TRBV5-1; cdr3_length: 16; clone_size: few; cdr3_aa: CASSGASGGIYSEQFF; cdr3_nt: TGCGCCAGCTCCGGGGCTAGCGGGGGTATTTATAGTGAGCAGTTCTTC
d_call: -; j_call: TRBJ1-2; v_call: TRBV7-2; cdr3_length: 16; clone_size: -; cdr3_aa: CASSPTGRERDYGYTF; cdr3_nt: TGTGCCAGCAGCCCGACGGGCAGAGAGAGGGACTATGGCTACACCTTC
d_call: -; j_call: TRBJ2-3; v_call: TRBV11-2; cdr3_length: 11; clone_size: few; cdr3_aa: CASSLYGTQYF; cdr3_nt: TGTGCCAGCAGCTTGTACGGTACGCAGTATTTT
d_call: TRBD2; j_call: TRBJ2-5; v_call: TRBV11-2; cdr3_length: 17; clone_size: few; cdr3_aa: CASSLFRLAGGLETQYF; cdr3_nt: TGTGCCAGCAGCTTATTTCGACTAGCGGGGGGGCTGGAGACCCAGTACTTC
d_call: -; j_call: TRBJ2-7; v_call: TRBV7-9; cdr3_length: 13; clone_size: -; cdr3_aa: CASSPSGVTEQYF; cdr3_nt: TGTGCCAGCAGCCCGTCGGGCGTGACGGAGCAGTACTTC
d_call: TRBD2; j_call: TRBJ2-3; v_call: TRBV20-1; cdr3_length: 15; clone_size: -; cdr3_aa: CSALPAGDWGDTQYF; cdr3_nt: TGCAGTGCTCTCCCAGCGGGGGATTGGGGAGATACGCAGTATTTT
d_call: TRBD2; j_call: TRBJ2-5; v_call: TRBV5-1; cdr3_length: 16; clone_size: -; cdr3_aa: CASSPASGPMGETQYF; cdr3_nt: TGCGCCAGCAGCCCCGCTAGCGGACCCATGGGCGAGACCCAGTACTTC
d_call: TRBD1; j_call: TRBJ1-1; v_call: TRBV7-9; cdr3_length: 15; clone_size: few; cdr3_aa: CASTPPTGGGTEAFF; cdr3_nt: TGTGCCAGCACCCCACCAACAGGGGGCGGCACTGAAGCTTTCTTT
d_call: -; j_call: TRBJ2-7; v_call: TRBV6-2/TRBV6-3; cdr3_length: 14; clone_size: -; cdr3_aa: CASSYLQLSYEQYF; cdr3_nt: TGTGCCAGCAGTTACCTGCAGCTTTCCTACGAGCAGTACTTC
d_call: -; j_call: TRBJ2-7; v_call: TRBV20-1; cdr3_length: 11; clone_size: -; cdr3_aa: CSAGEDREQYF; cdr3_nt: TGCAGTGCGGGGGAGGACAGGGAGCAGTACTTC
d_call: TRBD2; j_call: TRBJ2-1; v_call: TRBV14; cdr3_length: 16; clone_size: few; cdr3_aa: CASSQDPTSGDNEQFF; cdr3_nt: TGTGCCAGCAGCCAAGATCCGACTAGCGGGGACAATGAGCAGTTCTTC
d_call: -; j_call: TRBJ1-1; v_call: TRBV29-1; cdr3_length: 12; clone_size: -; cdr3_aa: CSGMTGNTEAFF; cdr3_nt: TGCAGCGGCATGACGGGAAACACTGAAGCTTTCTTT
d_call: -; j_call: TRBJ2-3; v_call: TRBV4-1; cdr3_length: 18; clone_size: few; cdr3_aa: CASSQDYGGPLSTDTQYF; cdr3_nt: TGCGCCAGCAGCCAAGATTACGGGGGACCACTGAGCACAGATACGCAGTATTTT